Listed here are 7 T cell receptor beta chains from one sample, sequenced in a study of beta chain features in type 1 diabetes. Study observations and caveats: Among all four CD4+ subsets, Type 1 diabetes patients had TCRB CDR3s that were moderately but significantly shorter.

What was sequenced were expressed TCRB transcripts, since all of the isolated RNA had been reverse transcribed. The table came from immunoSEQ multiplex PCR; TCRdb's copy has only in-frame clones and leaves some out. The sample has about 260,000 clones; roughly 20% are singletons. What these receptors recognize is not known. Sequencing was performed on naive CD4+ T cells from blood. These receptors were taken from a woman in her 40s with type 1 diabetes.

This chain connects TRBV5-4 to TRBJ2-6, with TRBD1 identical over 7 bases. The CDR3 sequence is 16 residues long. J was trimmed by 0 bases and V by 3 bases; bases with no gene match: 3. Germline lookup yields CDR1 SGHNT and CDR2 YYREEE (reference sequence). The CDR3 DNA follows: TGTGCCAGCAGCTGGGGACAGAGCTCTGGGGCCAACGTCCTGACTTTC. Its protein product is CASSWGQSSGANVLTF.

The chain's CDR3 is CASSARQGAQPQHF. The CDR3 nucleotides are TGTGCCAGCAGTGCCCGACAGGGGGCACAGCCCCAGCATTTT. The gene calls are TRBV28 and TRBJ1-5, with 10 positions matching TRBD1. Germline V CDR1 and CDR2: MDHEN, SYDVKM. Trimming removed 5 bases from V and 7 bases from J; junction bases left unmatched: 5. The CDR3 totals 14 residues.

V and J are TRBV28 and TRBJ1-1, with D possibly being TRBD1 (5 bases). The germline V gene has CDR1 MDHEN and CDR2 SYDVKM. V was pared by 2 bases and J by 5 bases, with 12 bases between. CDR3 length: 14 residues. CDR3 coding DNA: TGTGCCAGCAGTTTAGGGCAGGGAAGGACTGAAGCTTTCTTT. Translating gives CASSLGQGRTEAFF. Combining the CDR3 with reference TRBV28 and TRBJ1-1 gives the whole variable domain DVKVTQSSRYLVKRTGEKVFLECVQDMDHENMFWYRQDPGLGLRLIYFSYDVKMKEKGDIPEGYSVSREKKERFSLILESASTNQTSMYLCASSLGQGRTEAFFGQGTRLTVV.

The CDR3 bases are TGTGCCAGCAGCTTTCCGGACAGGGATAATCAGCCCCAGCATTTT. Its translation: CASSFPDRDNQPQHF. This chain links TRBV11-2 with TRBJ1-5; 8 bases align to TRBD1. Looked up from germline, CDR1 is SGHAT and CDR2 is FQNNGV. The CDR3 is made up of 15 amino acids. The V segment lost 3 bases and the J segment 4 bases; nucleotides outside the gene matches: 5.

CDR3 in DNA: TGTGCCAGCAGCTTCCAAGACAGGTTGAGAGGCTACACCTTC. Translated, it gives CASSFQDRLRGYTF. The genes are TRBV7-9 and TRBJ1-2, with D maybe TRBD1 (6 bases). This CDR3 is built from 14 residues. Germline V lookup: CDR1 SEHNR, CDR2 FQNEAQ (reference sequence). The V end was cut by 3 bases, the J end by 8 bases, with 16 bases between.

V gene TRBV14 combines with J gene TRBJ1-2; D gene ambiguous. Between the trimmed V and J ends, which lost 0 bases and 0 bases, there was a span of 11 bases. CDR1 is SGHDN and CDR2 is FVKESK in the germline V gene. The CDR3 covers 16 residues. The CDR3, as DNA: TGTGCCAGCAGCCAAGACTGGGCCTCCTCTAACTATGGCTACACCTTC. Encoded protein: CASSQDWASSNYGYTF.

This clone was recorded only once. The V gene is TRBV5-1, the J gene TRBJ2-1; TRBD2 is a possible D gene (6 bases). The V gene lost 4 bases and the J gene lost 0 bases, with 11 bases spanning the gap. The CDR3 length is 15 residues. Germline CDR1 SGHRS, CDR2 YFSETQ. CDR3 sequence: CASSMIADSYNEQFF. In DNA, the CDR3 is TGCGCCAGCAGCATGATAGCGGACTCCTACAATGAGCAGTTCTTC.